The 30 T cell receptor beta chains presented below share a single source sample, sequenced in a study of cytomegalovirus exposure and HLA in healthy donors. With 60 Vbeta and 13 Jbeta primers, the PCR was carried out. The method was immunoSEQ multiplex PCR; TCRdb's version includes in-frame clones alone and lacks a portion of them. The repertoire holds 170,000 or so clones, with just under 85% as singletons. Sequenced: PBMCs. These receptors all stem from a girl aged 10 to 17 in good health and CMV-seropositive.

The V and J genes are TRBV11-2 and TRBJ2-1, with D perhaps TRBD1 (5 bases). Germline lookup yields CDR1 SGHAT and CDR2 FQNNGV. Between the trimmed V and J ends, which lost 1 base and 8 bases, there was a span of 9 bases. This CDR3 has 13 residues. The CDR3 region is CASSLGQLDEQFF. The CDR3 DNA reads as TGTGCCAGCAGCTTAGGACAGTTGGATGAGCAGTTCTTC.

The chain has TRBV25-1 and TRBJ1-2, with D tentatively TRBD1 (5 bases). Trimming left V 2 bases short and J 4 bases short, with 8 bases between. The length of the CDR3 is 13 residues. Looked up from germline, CDR1 is MGHDK and CDR2 is SYGVNS. The CDR3 region has the DNA TGTGCCAGCAGTGAAGGACAAACCTATGGCTACACCTTC. It codes for CASSEGQTYGYTF.

The V gene is TRBV20-1, the J gene TRBJ2-5, with 7 bases matching TRBD1. Germline V gene lookup returns CDR1 DFQATT and CDR2 SNEGSKA (reference sequence). The CDR3 runs to 10 residues. With V trimmed by 4 bases and J by 12 bases, 5 bases remained unmatched. CDR3 DNA: TGCAGTGCTATGACAGGGATCGAGTACTTC. It is translated as CSAMTGIEYF.

The V and J genes are TRBV2 and TRBJ1-1; 9 positions match TRBD1. The CDR3 covers 15 residues. The germline gives CDR1 SNHLY, CDR2 FYNNEI. J was trimmed by 1 base and V by 6 bases; bases with no gene match: 6. CDR3 in amino acids: CASRYRTGANTEAFF. In DNA, the CDR3 is TGTGCCAGCAGATATCGGACAGGGGCGAACACTGAAGCTTTCTTT.

This chain links TRBV20-1 with TRBJ1-2, with TRBD1 matching 7 bases. Germline values: CDR1 DFQATT, CDR2 SNEGSKA (reference sequence). With 5 bases clipped from V and 4 bases from J, the junction kept 1 base outside the gene matches. The CDR3 consists of 11 residues. The CDR3 sequence is CSAYRGYGYTF. The CDR3 bases are TGCAGTGCTTACAGGGGCTATGGCTACACCTTC.

The chain has TRBV9 and TRBJ2-2; 10 positions agree with TRBD1. This CDR3 spans 15 amino acids. Germline lookup yields CDR1 SGDLS and CDR2 YYNGEE. The junction had 7 bases not matched to a gene; V was cut back by 5 bases and J by 6 bases. For the CDR3, the DNA is TGTGCCAGCAGTTCCGGGACAGGGGAAGCCGGGGAGCTGTTTTTT. Residues: CASSSGTGEAGELFF. Full variable domain (remainder filled in from reference TRBV9 and TRBJ2-2): DSGVTQTPKHLITATGQRVTLRCSPRSGDLSVYWYQQSLDQGLQFLIQYYNGEERAKGNILERFSAQQFPDLHSELNLSSLELGDSALYFCASSSGTGEAGELFFGEGSRLTVL.

This chain joins TRBV7-2 and TRBJ2-2, with D maybe TRBD2 (6 bases). CDR3 size: 15 residues. V lost 2 bases to trimming and J lost 6 bases, with 13 bases between them. CDR1 and CDR2 (germline): SGHTA, FQGNSA. The CDR3 region has the DNA TGTGCCAGCAGCTTAAGGCGGGGTGCGGCCGGGGAGCTGTTTTTT. Encoded protein: CASSLRRGAAGELFF.

The V gene is TRBV6-5, the J gene TRBJ1-2; 9 bases match TRBD1. CDR3 length equals 15 residues. Germline loops: CDR1 MNHEY, CDR2 SVGAGI. Germline trimming cut 2 bases from V and 6 bases from J; bases unmatched to any gene: 7. This chain's CDR3 is CASSYQPRDRDGYTF. DNA for the CDR3: TGTGCCAGCAGTTACCAACCTCGGGACAGGGATGGCTACACCTTC.

The chain links TRBV27 to TRBJ1-2, with D hard to call. CDR3 length: 14 residues. Germline CDR1 is MNHEY and CDR2 is SMNVEV (reference sequence). Trimming stripped 8 bases from V and 4 bases from J, with 17 bases between. CDR3 sequence (DNA): TGTGCCAGCTGCGGTAGCAGTTGCCCCTATGGCTACACCTTC. Amino acids: CASCGSSCPYGYTF.

Comment on this clone: The junction shows a germline mismatch at one end, possibly a read error. Other DNA sequences in the same sample also yield this CDR3. The chain carries TRBV27 and TRBJ1-2; D is possibly TRBD1 (6 bases). CDR3 length: 11 residues. Germline CDR1 is MNHEY and CDR2 is SMNVEV (reference sequence). CDR3 sequence: CASRDSYGYTF. CDR3 DNA sequence: TGTGCCAGCAGGGACAGCTATGGCTACACTTTC.

This chain joins TRBV9 and TRBJ1-6, with D tentatively TRBD1 (5 bases). This CDR3 comprises 16 residues. The V end was cut by 3 bases, the J end by 3 bases, with 13 bases between. In germline, CDR1 is SGDLS, CDR2 YYNGEE. The CDR3 nucleotides read TGTGCCAGCAGCGACCCAACCGGGGGCTATAATTCACCCCTCCACTTT. Translation: CASSDPTGGYNSPLHF.

This chain connects TRBV29-1 to TRBJ2-1; possible D gene TRBD2, 5 bases. CDR3 length equals 13 residues. V dropped 4 bases and J dropped 4 bases, with 11 bases sitting between them. CDR1 and CDR2 from the germline V gene are SQVTM and ANQGSEA. CDR3 sequence: CSVGNGEYNEQFF. The CDR3 region has the DNA TGCAGCGTTGGTAACGGGGAGTACAATGAGCAGTTCTTC.

The chain uses TRBV11-3 and TRBJ2-7; tentatively, D is TRBD2 (5 bases). The CDR3 consists of 18 residues. Trimming pared 1 base from V and 3 bases from J, leaving 22 bases between. Per the germline V gene, CDR1 is SGHNT and CDR2 is YENEEA. CDR3 sequence reads: CASSLVGSLAGLNYEQYF. The DNA for the CDR3 is TGTGCCAGCAGCTTAGTCGGGTCGCTCGCCGGACTTAACTACGAGCAGTACTTC.

The chain joins TRBV4-1 to TRBJ2-7, with 7 bases fitting TRBD1. The CDR3 covers 15 residues. V lost 6 bases to trimming and J lost 0 bases; unmatched junction nucleotides: 8. The germline gives CDR1 MGHRA, CDR2 YSYEKL. The CDR3 DNA sequence: TGCGCCAGCAGGAAGGGGACAGAGCACTCCTACGAGCAGTACTTC. It is translated as CASRKGTEHSYEQYF.

The V gene is TRBV7-8, the J gene TRBJ2-7, with D unclear. Germline CDR1 SGHVS, CDR2 FQNEAQ. CDR3 size: 15 residues. Deletions cut 5 bases from V and 0 bases from J, with 14 bases between. Here the CDR3 DNA reads TGTGCCAGCAGCGCCCCCCCGGGTCTCTCCTACGAGCAGTACTTC. The encoded protein is CASSAPPGLSYEQYF.

This chain connects TRBV2 to TRBJ2-5, with D possibly TRBD2 on 6 matching bases. The ends were cut back, 6 bases at V and 2 bases at J, with 7 bases in the middle. The CDR3 is made up of 12 amino acids. CDR1 is SNHLY, CDR2 FYNNEI, per germline. CDR3 bases: TGTGCCAGCAGGCGGGAACAAGAGACCCAGTACTTC. Its protein product is CASRREQETQYF.

In nucleotides, the CDR3 is TGTGCCAGCCCCACGGGGCGGGGGGGCTATGGCTACACCTTC. Its translation is CASPTGRGGYGYTF. The V call is TRBV7-3, the J call TRBJ1-2; perhaps TRBD1 as D (5 bases). Germline V lookup: CDR1 SGHTA, CDR2 FQGTGA. CDR3 length: 14 amino acids. Trimming shortened V by 8 bases and J by 4 bases, and 17 bases separated the two germline ends. Drawing the rest from reference TRBV7-3 and TRBJ1-2, the complete variable domain is GAGVSQTPSNKVTEKGKYVELRCDPISGHTALYWYRQSLGQGPEFLIYFQGTGAADDSGLPNDRFFAVRPEGSVSTLKIQRTERGDSAVYLCASPTGRGGYGYTFGSGTRLTVV.

The V and J genes are TRBV9 and TRBJ2-1; 10 positions match TRBD2. In germline, CDR1 is SGDLS, CDR2 YYNGEE. The length of the CDR3 is 14 residues. With 3 bases clipped from V and 8 bases from J, the junction kept 5 bases outside the gene matches. For the CDR3, the DNA is TGTGCCAGCAGCGATAGCGGGGGGTCGGATGAGCAGTTCTTC. Protein sequence: CASSDSGGSDEQFF.

The chain carries TRBV7-9 and TRBJ1-1; possibly TRBD1 for D (6 bases). Between the trimmed V and J ends, which lost 6 bases and 1 base, there was a span of 15 bases. Germline CDR1 SEHNR, CDR2 FQNEAQ (reference sequence). The CDR3 runs 15 residues. The CDR3 protein is CASRSTGTRNTEAFF. In DNA, the CDR3 is TGTGCCAGCAGGTCGACCGGGACAAGGAACACTGAAGCTTTCTTT.

J is TRBJ1-4 and V is TRBV28, with D maybe TRBD1 (5 bases). The V and J ends lost 5 bases and 7 bases respectively, with 14 bases between them. The CDR3 spans 14 residues. Germline loops: CDR1 MDHEN, CDR2 SYDVKM. This chain's CDR3 is CASSPSGPGEKLFF. The CDR3 coding sequence is TGTGCCAGCAGTCCCTCAGGGCCGGGTGAAAAACTGTTTTTT. Drawing the rest from reference TRBV28 and TRBJ1-4, the complete variable domain is DVKVTQSSRYLVKRTGEKVFLECVQDMDHENMFWYRQDPGLGLRLIYFSYDVKMKEKGDIPEGYSVSREKKERFSLILESASTNQTSMYLCASSPSGPGEKLFFGSGTQLSVL.

The chain couples TRBV4-2 to TRBJ2-7; D possibly corresponds to TRBD2 (7 bases). Germline V CDR1 and CDR2: LGHNA, YNFKEQ. This CDR3 contains 15 residues. V lost 1 base and J lost 0, with 10 bases in between. The DNA of the CDR3 is TGTGCCAGCAGCCAAGGGCGGGGGCCCTCCTACGAGCAGTACTTC. Residues: CASSQGRGPSYEQYF.

The chain links TRBV9 to TRBJ2-1, with 11 positions matching TRBD2. The CDR3 covers 16 residues. Germline loops: CDR1 SGDLS, CDR2 YYNGEE. V lost 2 bases, J lost 9 bases, and 10 bases stayed unmatched. CDR3 protein: CASSVGTSGGPGEQFF. For the CDR3, the DNA is TGTGCCAGCAGCGTTGGTACTAGCGGGGGCCCGGGTGAGCAGTTCTTC.

V usage is TRBV9 and J usage is TRBJ2-5; 8 nucleotides agree with TRBD1. V trimming: 4 bases; J trimming: 5 bases; junction bases outside the gene matches: 10. This CDR3 contains 15 residues. CDR1 SGDLS and CDR2 YYNGEE come from the germline V gene. The CDR3 region is CASSPRTGFGETQYF. DNA of the CDR3: TGTGCCAGCAGCCCCCGGACAGGGTTTGGGGAGACCCAGTACTTC.

This chain uses TRBV2 with TRBJ2-5; TRBD2 is a possible D gene (5 bases). The length of the CDR3 is 15 residues. V was shortened by 0 bases and J by 5 bases, with 13 bases between the two germline ends. Per germline, CDR1 SNHLY and CDR2 FYNNEI. The CDR3 DNA follows: TGTGCCAGCAGTGAAGCGCACCGGGGTGGGGAGACCCAGTACTTC. Amino acid sequence: CASSEAHRGGETQYF. Full variable domain (outside the CDR3, taken from reference TRBV2 and TRBJ2-5): EPEVTQTPSHQVTQMGQEVILRCVPISNHLYFYWYRQILGQKVEFLVSFYNNEISEKSEIFDDQFSVERPDGSNFTLKIRSTKLEDSAMYFCASSEAHRGGETQYFGPGTRLLVL.

The rearrangement uses TRBV25-1 and TRBJ1-5; D is ambiguous. The CDR3 length is 17 residues. Between the trimmed V and J ends, which lost 6 bases and 1 base, there was a span of 19 bases. The germline V gene has CDR1 MGHDK and CDR2 SYGVNS. The chain's CDR3 is CASSPGSWQLSNQPQHF. As DNA, the CDR3 is TGTGCCAGCAGCCCTGGGAGTTGGCAGCTAAGCAATCAGCCCCAGCATTTT. Drawing the rest from reference TRBV25-1 and TRBJ1-5, the complete variable domain is EADIYQTPRYLVIGTGKKITLECSQTMGHDKMYWYQQDPGMELHLIHYSYGVNSTEKGDLSSESTVSRIRTEHFPLTLESARPSHTSQYLCASSPGSWQLSNQPQHFGDGTRLSIL.

The chain recombines TRBV4-1 with TRBJ2-1, with D uncertain. Germline V gene data show CDR1 as MGHRA and CDR2 as YSYEKL. The CDR3 totals 13 residues. Trimming removed 0 bases at V and 13 bases at J, with 13 bases between. This CDR3 is CASSQEFSLPQFF. In DNA form, the CDR3 reads TGCGCCAGCAGCCAAGAGTTCTCCCTTCCCCAGTTCTTC.

V is TRBV29-1 and J is TRBJ2-7; the D is unclear. Germline V gene data show CDR1 as SQVTM and CDR2 as ANQGSEA. Trimming removed 0 bases from V and 5 bases from J, with 11 bases in between. CDR3 length: 13 residues. CDR3 protein: CSVEDPRIDEQYF. The DNA for the CDR3 is TGCAGCGTTGAAGATCCCAGAATCGACGAGCAGTACTTC.

Here the CDR3 reads CASSLPGVTHQPQHF. The CDR3 DNA reads as TGTGCCAGCAGTTTACCAGGGGTGACCCATCAGCCCCAGCATTTT. This chain joins TRBV28 and TRBJ1-5; D is perhaps TRBD1 (6 bases). CDR1 and CDR2 from the germline V gene are MDHEN and SYDVKM. With 2 bases removed from V and 5 bases from J, the gap between germline ends came to 13 bases. CDR3 length equals 15 residues.

The chain combines TRBV7-2 with TRBJ1-1, with no clear D. The CDR3 loop spans 14 amino acids. Deletions cut 2 bases from V and 0 bases from J, with 7 bases between. Per germline, CDR1 SGHTA and CDR2 FQGNSA. The CDR3: CASSLPVMNTEAFF. Written as DNA, the CDR3 is TGTGCCAGCAGCTTACCAGTCATGAACACTGAAGCTTTCTTT. The whole variable domain, remainder taken from reference TRBV7-2 and TRBJ1-1, is GAGVSQSPSNKVTEKGKDVELRCDPISGHTALYWYRQSLGQGLEFLIYFQGNSAPDKSGLPSDRFSAERTGGSVSTLTIQRTQQEDSAVYLCASSLPVMNTEAFFGQGTRLTVV.

V gene TRBV11-2 combines with J gene TRBJ1-4; possibly TRBD1 for D (6 bases). V was pared by 5 bases and J by 7 bases, with 17 bases between. Germline V gene data show CDR1 as SGHAT and CDR2 as FQNNGV. The CDR3 length is 15 residues. Here the CDR3 DNA reads TGTGCCAGCAGCCGGGCGGGGGCAATGAGTGAAAAACTGTTTTTT. Protein product: CASSRAGAMSEKLFF.